Following are 14 T cell receptor beta chains from one sample sequenced in a study of T cell changes during pregnancy in multiple sclerosis. Some clones are missing from TCRdb's copy, which holds only in-frame ones; the method was immunoSEQ multiplex PCR. The sample has tens of thousands of clones, 80% to 95% seen once. The sequencing used peripheral blood, collected in the third trimester of pregnancy. The receptors stem from a female donor in good health, enrolled as a control in a pregnancy study.

The J gene is TRBJ2-2, the V gene TRBV6-5; possibly TRBD2 for D (5 bases). From germline, CDR1 is MNHEY and CDR2 SVGAGI. The V gene lost 2 bases and the J gene lost 2 bases, with 12 bases spanning the gap. The CDR3 runs 16 residues. CDR3 residues: CASSYLGVGNTGELFF. The CDR3 DNA reads TGTGCCAGCAGTTACCTCGGGGTAGGAAACACCGGGGAGCTGTTTTTT.

The chain is built from TRBV7-9 and TRBJ2-2; maybe TRBD2 (5 bases). The CDR3 is made up of 15 amino acids. V was pared by 1 base and J by 3 bases, with 9 bases between. Germline CDR1 is SEHNR and CDR2 is FQNEAQ (reference sequence). Here the CDR3 reads CASSLGGRDTGELFF. As DNA, the CDR3 is TGTGCCAGCAGCTTAGGAGGGAGAGACACCGGGGAGCTGTTTTTT. The whole variable domain, remainder taken from reference TRBV7-9 and TRBJ2-2, is DTGVSQNPRHKITKRGQNVTFRCDPISEHNRLYWYRQTLGQGPEFLTYFQNEAQLEKSRLLSDRFSAERPKGSFSTLEIQRTEQGDSAMYLCASSLGGRDTGELFFGEGSRLTVL.

This sequence joins TRBV18 and TRBJ1-1; D may be TRBD1 (6 bases). From germline, CDR1 is KGHSH and CDR2 LQKENI. This CDR3 has 14 amino acids. The V and J ends lost 4 bases and 4 bases respectively, with 13 bases between them. The CDR3 sequence: CASSRLGAGTEAFF. CDR3 nucleotide sequence: TGTGCCAGCTCACGTTTGGGGGCTGGCACTGAAGCTTTCTTT. Full variable domain (outside the CDR3, taken from reference TRBV18 and TRBJ1-1): NAGVMQNPRHLVRRRGQEARLRCSPMKGHSHVYWYRQLPEEGLKFMVYLQKENIIDESGMPKERFSAEFPKEGPSILRIQQVVRGDSAAYFCASSRLGAGTEAFFGQGTRLTVV.

The sample holds one count of this clone. V gene TRBV18 combines with J gene TRBJ2-1; possibly TRBD1 for D (5 bases). Trimming shortened V by 2 bases and J by 2 bases, and 7 bases separated the two germline ends. Germline-derived CDR1 and CDR2 are KGHSH and LQKENI. The CDR3 loop spans 14 amino acids. CDR3 loop: CASSPDRTYNEQFF. The DNA for the CDR3 is TGTGCCAGCTCACCAGACAGAACCTACAATGAGCAGTTCTTC.

This clone was recorded a few times. This chain connects TRBV28 to TRBJ1-4, with 7 bases aligning to TRBD1. V lost 5 bases to trimming and J lost 7 bases; unmatched junction nucleotides: 4. This CDR3 is 13 amino acids long. The germline V gene has CDR1 MDHEN and CDR2 SYDVKM. This CDR3 is CASSLTGPEKLFF. The CDR3 bases are TGTGCCAGCAGTCTGACAGGGCCTGAAAAACTGTTTTTT.

In this sample, this clone turned up once. The rearrangement uses TRBV6-1 and TRBJ2-2; 8 bases map to TRBD1. V lost 7 bases to trimming and J lost 3 bases; unmatched junction nucleotides: 4. Germline V gene lookup returns CDR1 MNHNS and CDR2 SASEGT. This CDR3 is 14 amino acids long. The CDR3 sequence: CASMGQVYTGELFF. The CDR3 DNA sequence: TGTGCCAGCATGGGACAGGTTTACACCGGGGAGCTGTTTTTT.

V usage is TRBV7-9 and J usage is TRBJ2-1, with D unclear. Per the germline V gene, CDR1 is SEHNR and CDR2 is FQNEAQ (reference sequence). This CDR3 comprises 11 residues. Trimming removed 4 bases from V and 8 bases from J, with 6 bases in between. The CDR3: CASSSTYEQFF. The CDR3 bases are TGTGCCAGCAGCTCGACATATGAGCAGTTCTTC.

The chain joins TRBV5-4 to TRBJ1-5; no clear D. The CDR3 runs to 13 residues. Germline V CDR1 and CDR2: SGHNT, YYREEE (reference sequence). With 3 bases removed from V and 2 bases from J, the gap between germline ends came to 6 bases. The CDR3 protein is CASSYFGNQPQHF. The DNA of the CDR3 is TGTGCCAGCAGCTACTTTGGCAATCAGCCCCAGCATTTT.

The chain is built from TRBV7-9 and TRBJ2-7, with 9 bases fitting TRBD1. CDR1 SEHNR and CDR2 FQNEAQ come from the germline V gene (reference sequence). The CDR3 runs to 14 residues. V gave up 4 bases and J gave up 3 bases; unmatched junction bases: 4. The CDR3 DNA reads as TGTGCCAGCAGCTCCGGGACAGGGAGCTACGAGCAGTACTTC. This encodes CASSSGTGSYEQYF.

The gene calls are TRBV5-4 and TRBJ1-2; 10 bases align to TRBD1. Trimming took 0 bases from V and 7 from J; bases not matched to a gene: 3. Germline CDR1 is SGHNT and CDR2 is YYREEE (reference sequence). The CDR3 sequence is 14 residues long. CDR3 amino acids: CASSLAGTGVGYTF. CDR3 bases: TGTGCCAGCAGCTTGGCCGGGACAGGGGTTGGCTACACCTTC.

The chain employs TRBV5-6 and TRBJ2-4; no firm D call. In germline, CDR1 is SGHDT, CDR2 YYEEEE. The CDR3 covers 15 residues. Trimming took off 0 bases at V and 0 bases at J, with 7 bases between the two ends. CDR3 nucleotides: TGTGCCAGCAGCTTGGTGAGGAAAGCCAAAAACATTCAGTACTTC. Amino acids: CASSLVRKAKNIQYF.

CDR3 nucleotides: TGTGCCAGCAAAGGACTAGCGGGAGAAGAGACCCAGTACTTC. Translation: CASKGLAGEETQYF. V usage is TRBV28 and J usage is TRBJ2-5; the match to TRBD2 covers 13 bases. The CDR3 runs to 14 residues. With V trimmed by 7 bases and J by 3 bases, 2 bases remained unmatched. Germline V CDR1 and CDR2: MDHEN, SYDVKM.

This chain uses TRBV9 with TRBJ2-3; 8 positions agree with TRBD1. The CDR3 contains 15 residues. The junction had 5 bases not matched to a gene; V was cut back by 4 bases and J by 1 base. The germline V gene has CDR1 SGDLS and CDR2 YYNGEE. CDR3 residues: CASSSTTGGTDTQYF. The CDR3 DNA reads TGTGCCAGCAGCTCTACGACAGGGGGCACAGATACGCAGTATTTT.

This sequence joins TRBV2 and TRBJ1-3; 8 positions match TRBD1. This CDR3 has 14 residues. Germline V CDR1 and CDR2: SNHLY, FYNNEI. Losses at the gene ends were 8 bases for V and 2 bases for J; bases not matched to a gene: 5. This CDR3 is CASDGQGAGNTIYF. In DNA, the CDR3 is TGTGCCAGCGACGGACAGGGCGCTGGAAACACCATATATTTT.